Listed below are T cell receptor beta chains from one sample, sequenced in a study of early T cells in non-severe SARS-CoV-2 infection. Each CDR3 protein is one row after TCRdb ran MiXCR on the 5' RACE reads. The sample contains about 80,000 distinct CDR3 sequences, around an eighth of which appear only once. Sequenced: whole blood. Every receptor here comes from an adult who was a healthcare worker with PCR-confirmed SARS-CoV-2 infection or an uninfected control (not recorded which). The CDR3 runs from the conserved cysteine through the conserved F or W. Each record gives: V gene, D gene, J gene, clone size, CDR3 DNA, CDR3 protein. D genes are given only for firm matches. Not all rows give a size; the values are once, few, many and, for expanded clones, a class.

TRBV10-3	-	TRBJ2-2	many	TGTCCCGATCATCCGAGCGCCCGGGACACCGGGGAGCTGTTTTTT	CPDHPSARDTGELFF
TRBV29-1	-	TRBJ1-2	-	TGCAGCGCCACACAGGCCGGTGATGGCTACACCTTC	CSATQAGDGYTF
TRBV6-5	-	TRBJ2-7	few	TGTGCCAGCACCCGAGGGTATGTTCGGTCCGAGCAGTACTTC	CASTRGYVRSEQYF
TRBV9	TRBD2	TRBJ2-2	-	TGTGCCAGCAGCGGGACTAGCGGGGGGCCCAGGGAGCTGTTTTTT	CASSGTSGGPRELFF
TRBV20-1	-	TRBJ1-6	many	TGCAGTGCTAGGGCCGGCAGCTCCTATAATTCACCCCTCCACTTT	CSARAGSSYNSPLHF
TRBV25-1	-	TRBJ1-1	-	TGTGCCAGCAGTGCCCCCCAAAGGAGGCAGGCTTTCTTT	CASSAPQRRQAFF
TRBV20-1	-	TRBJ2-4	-	TGCAGTGCTAGAGAAGGGGCGGACATTCAGTACTTC	CSAREGADIQYF
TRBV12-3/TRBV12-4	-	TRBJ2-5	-	TGTGCCAGCACCACCGGAGAGGGGCAAGAGACCCAGTACTTC	CASTTGEGQETQYF
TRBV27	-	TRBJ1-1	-	TGTGCCAGCAAAGGGGCACAGGCGAACACTGAAGCTTTCTTT	CASKGAQANTEAFF
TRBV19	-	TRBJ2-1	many	TGTGCCAGTAGTATAGGAGGGTTGAATGAGCAGTTCTTC	CASSIGGLNEQFF
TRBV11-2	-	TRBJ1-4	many	TGTGCCAGCAGCTTTTCAGGGGAAAAACTGTTTTTT	CASSFSGEKLFF
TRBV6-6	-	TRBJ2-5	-	TGTGCCAGCACCCGGGACGGACTGTATGAGACCCAGTACTTC	CASTRDGLYETQYF
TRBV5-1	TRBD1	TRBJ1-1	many	TGCGCCAGCAGCTCGGGACAGGGGATTGAAGCTTTCTTT	CASSSGQGIEAFF
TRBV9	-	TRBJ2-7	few	TGTGCCAGCAGCCTGGGGGGCCTCGAGGACGAGCAGTACTTC	CASSLGGLEDEQYF
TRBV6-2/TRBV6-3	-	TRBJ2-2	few	TGTGCCAGCAGTTATTCCGGGAGAACTCTTACCGGGGAGCTGTTTTTT	CASSYSGRTLTGELFF
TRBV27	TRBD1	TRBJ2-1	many	TGTGCCAGCAGTATTACCCCCCAGGGGGCTTTCTACAATGAGCAGTTCTTC	CASSITPQGAFYNEQFF
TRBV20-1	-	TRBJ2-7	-	TGCAGTGCTGCCGACTTCGCCTACGAGCAGTACTTC	CSAADFAYEQYF
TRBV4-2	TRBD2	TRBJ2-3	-	TGTGCCAGCAGCCAAATAGCGGGGAGGACAGATACGCAGTATTTT	CASSQIAGRTDTQYF
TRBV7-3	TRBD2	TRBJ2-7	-	TGTGCCAGCAGCATTACTAGCGTATACGAGCAGTACTTC	CASSITSVYEQYF
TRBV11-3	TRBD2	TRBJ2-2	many	TGTGCCAGCAGTCGGTTAGCGGGAGACACCGGGGAGCTGTTTTTT	CASSRLAGDTGELFF
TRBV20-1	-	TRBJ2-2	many	TGCAGTGCTAGAGATATTGGGGGTAAAACCGGGGAGCTGTTTTTT	CSARDIGGKTGELFF
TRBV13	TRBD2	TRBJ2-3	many	TGTGCCAGCAGCCAGGGACTAGCGGGAGATAACGTGCAGTATTTT	CASSQGLAGDNVQYF
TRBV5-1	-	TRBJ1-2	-	TGCGCCAGCAGCTCCGAGGGTAACTATGGCTACACCTTC	CASSSEGNYGYTF
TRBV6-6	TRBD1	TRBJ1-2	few	TGTGCCAGCGTACGACAGGGGGTAGCTAACTATGGCTACACCTTC	CASVRQGVANYGYTF
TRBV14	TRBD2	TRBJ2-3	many	TGTGCCAGCAGCCAAGAAACGTTGAGGCGGGAGAGCACATATACGCAGTATTTT	CASSQETLRRESTYTQYF
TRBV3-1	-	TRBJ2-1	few	TGTGCCAGCAGCCCCAGGAGGCGTAATGAGCAGTTCTTC	CASSPRRRNEQFF
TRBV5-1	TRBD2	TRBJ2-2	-	TGCGCCAGCAGCTCCACCCCTAGCGGCACGAACACCGGGGAGCTGTTTTTT	CASSSTPSGTNTGELFF
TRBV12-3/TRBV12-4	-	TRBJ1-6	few	TGTGCCAGCAGTTTTAGGAGAAGCTCCTATAATTCACCCCTCCACTTT	CASSFRRSSYNSPLHF
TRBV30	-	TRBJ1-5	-	TGTGCCTGGAGCAGACAGACCCATCAGCCCCAGCATTTT	CAWSRQTHQPQHF
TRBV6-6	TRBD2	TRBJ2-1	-	TGTGCCAGCAGTTCTACTCCCTGGACTAGCGGGAGGAGGGATGAGCAGTTCTTC	CASSSTPWTSGRRDEQFF
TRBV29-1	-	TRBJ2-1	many	TGCAGCGCAAAAGGTGGGGCGGGTCCTCACAATGAGCAGTTCTTC	CSAKGGAGPHNEQFF
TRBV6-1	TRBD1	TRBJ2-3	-	TGTGCCAGCAGTGGGAACCTGGGACAGGGGGGCACAGATACGCAGTATTTT	CASSGNLGQGGTDTQYF
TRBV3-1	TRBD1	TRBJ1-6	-	TGTGCCAGCAGCCGAGACAGGGGGCCACCCCCATCACCCCTCCACTTT	CASSRDRGPPPSPLHF
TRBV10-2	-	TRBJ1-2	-	TGCGCCAGCAGTGGAGTTTCAGGGTCCTATGGCTACACCTTC	CASSGVSGSYGYTF
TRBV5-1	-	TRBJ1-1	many	TGCGCCAGCAGGACGGACGGGTACACTGAAGCTTTCTTT	CASRTDGYTEAFF
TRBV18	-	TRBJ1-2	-	TGTGCCAGCTCACCCAACAGACTCTATGGCTACACCTTC	CASSPNRLYGYTF
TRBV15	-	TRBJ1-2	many	TGTGCCACCAGCAGAGATCTTGCGGCTTGCTCCTTC	CATSRDLAACSF
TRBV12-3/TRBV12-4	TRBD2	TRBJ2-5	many	TGTGCCAGCAGCGACGGGCTAGCGGGGGCAGAGACCCAGTACTTC	CASSDGLAGAETQYF
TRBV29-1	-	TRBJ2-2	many	TGCAGCGCAAAGAGGAACACCGGGGAGCTGTTTTTT	CSAKRNTGELFF
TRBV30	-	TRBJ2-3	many	TGTGCCTGGAGTGTAGATGGGCCTCTGGAGTATTTT	CAWSVDGPLEYF
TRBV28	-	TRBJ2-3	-	TGTGCCAGCAACCTAAGGGCAACCCGCCCCACAGATACGCAGTATTTT	CASNLRATRPTDTQYF
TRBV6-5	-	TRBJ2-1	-	TGTGCCAGCAGTTACTCGAACAGGGATATATACAATGAGCAGTTCTTC	CASSYSNRDIYNEQFF
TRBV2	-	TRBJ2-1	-	TGTGCCAGTACGGAGGGTGGAGGCAATGAGCAGTTCTTC	CASTEGGGNEQFF
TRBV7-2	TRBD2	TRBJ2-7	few	TGTGCCAGCAGCTTAGTGGCGGGAGGGACACGCGAGCAGTACTTC	CASSLVAGGTREQYF
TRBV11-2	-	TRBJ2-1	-	TGTGCCAGCTCCCGGGAGAGGTACAATGAGCAGTTCTTC	CASSRERYNEQFF
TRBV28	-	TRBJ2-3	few	TGTGCCAGCAGTCTCCCGGCGCGAGATACGCAGTATTTT	CASSLPARDTQYF
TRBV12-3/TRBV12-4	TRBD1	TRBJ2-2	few	TGTGCCAGCAGACCCGGGACAGGGGGCCGAGGGGAGCTGTTTTTT	CASRPGTGGRGELFF
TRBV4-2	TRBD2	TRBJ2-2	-	TGTGCCAGCAGCCAACGTGCTAGCGGGAACGGCGGGGAGCTGTTTTTT	CASSQRASGNGGELFF